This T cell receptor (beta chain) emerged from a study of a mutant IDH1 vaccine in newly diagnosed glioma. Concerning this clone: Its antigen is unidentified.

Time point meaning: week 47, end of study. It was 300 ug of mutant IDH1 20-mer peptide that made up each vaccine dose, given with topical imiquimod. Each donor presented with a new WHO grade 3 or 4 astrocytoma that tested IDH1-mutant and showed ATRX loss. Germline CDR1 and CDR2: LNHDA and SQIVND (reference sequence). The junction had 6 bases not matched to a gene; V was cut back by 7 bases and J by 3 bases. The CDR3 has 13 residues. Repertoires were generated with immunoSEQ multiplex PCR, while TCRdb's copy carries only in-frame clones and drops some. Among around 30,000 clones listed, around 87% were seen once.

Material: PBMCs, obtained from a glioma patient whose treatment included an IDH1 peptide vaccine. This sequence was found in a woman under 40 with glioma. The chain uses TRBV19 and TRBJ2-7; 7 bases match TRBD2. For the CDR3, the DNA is TGTGCCAGTACCCCTCCGGGGGGCTACGAGCAGTACTTC. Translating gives CASTPPGGYEQYF. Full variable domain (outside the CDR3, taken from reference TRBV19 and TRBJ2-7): DGGITQSPKYLFRKEGQNVTLSCEQNLNHDAMYWYRQDPGQGLRLIYYSQIVNDFQKGDIAEGYSVSREKKESFPLTVTSAQKNPTAFYLCASTPPGGYEQYFGPGTRLTVT.